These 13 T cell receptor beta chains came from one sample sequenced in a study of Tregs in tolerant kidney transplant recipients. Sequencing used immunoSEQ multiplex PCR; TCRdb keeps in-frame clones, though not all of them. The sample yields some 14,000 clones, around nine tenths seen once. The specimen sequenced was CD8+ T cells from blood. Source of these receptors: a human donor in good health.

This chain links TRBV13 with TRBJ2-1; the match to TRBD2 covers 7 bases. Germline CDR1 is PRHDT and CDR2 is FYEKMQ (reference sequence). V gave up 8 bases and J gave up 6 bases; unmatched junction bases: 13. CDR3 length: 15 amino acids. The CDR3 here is CASLESGVQGNEQFF. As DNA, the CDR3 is TGTGCCAGCTTAGAAAGCGGGGTCCAGGGCAATGAGCAGTTCTTC.

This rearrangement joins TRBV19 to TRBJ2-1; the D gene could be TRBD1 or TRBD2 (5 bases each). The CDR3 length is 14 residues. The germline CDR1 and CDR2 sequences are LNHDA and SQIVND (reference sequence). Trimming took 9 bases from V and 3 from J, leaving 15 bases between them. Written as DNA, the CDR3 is TGTGCCAGCCGAATCCGGGACGACTACAATGAGCAGTTCTTC. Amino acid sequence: CASRIRDDYNEQFF.

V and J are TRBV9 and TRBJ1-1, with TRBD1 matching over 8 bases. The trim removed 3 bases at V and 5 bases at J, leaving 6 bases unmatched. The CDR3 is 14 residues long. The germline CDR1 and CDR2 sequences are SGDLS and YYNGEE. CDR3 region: CASSAQGVRTEAFF. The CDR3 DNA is TGTGCCAGCAGCGCACAGGGGGTAAGGACTGAAGCTTTCTTT.

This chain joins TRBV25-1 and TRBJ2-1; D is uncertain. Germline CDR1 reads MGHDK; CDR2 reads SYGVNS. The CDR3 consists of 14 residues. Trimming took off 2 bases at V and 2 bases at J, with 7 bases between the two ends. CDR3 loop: CASSENGPYNEQFF. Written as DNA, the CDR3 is TGTGCCAGCAGTGAAAACGGGCCCTACAATGAGCAGTTCTTC.

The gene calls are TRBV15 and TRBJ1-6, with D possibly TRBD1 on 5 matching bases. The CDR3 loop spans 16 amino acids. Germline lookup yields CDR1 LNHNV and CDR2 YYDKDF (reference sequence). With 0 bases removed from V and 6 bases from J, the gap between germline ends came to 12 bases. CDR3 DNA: TGTGCCACCAGCAGAGATACTCGGCAGGGTAATTCACCCCTCCACTTT. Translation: CATSRDTRQGNSPLHF.

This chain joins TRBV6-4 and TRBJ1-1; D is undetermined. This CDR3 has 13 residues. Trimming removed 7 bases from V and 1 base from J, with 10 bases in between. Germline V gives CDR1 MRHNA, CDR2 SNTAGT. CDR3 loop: CASKMYTNTEAFF. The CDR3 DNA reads TGTGCCAGCAAGATGTATACGAACACTGAAGCTTTCTTT.

In DNA form, the CDR3 reads TGTGCCACCAGCAGAGATTCCGCAGGGAAGTACACTGAAGCTTTCTTT. Residues: CATSRDSAGKYTEAFF. The V gene is TRBV15, the J gene TRBJ1-1; the D gene is possibly TRBD1 (5 bases). In germline, CDR1 is LNHNV, CDR2 YYDKDF (reference sequence). V dropped 0 bases and J dropped 3 bases, with 14 bases sitting between them. The CDR3 contains 16 residues.

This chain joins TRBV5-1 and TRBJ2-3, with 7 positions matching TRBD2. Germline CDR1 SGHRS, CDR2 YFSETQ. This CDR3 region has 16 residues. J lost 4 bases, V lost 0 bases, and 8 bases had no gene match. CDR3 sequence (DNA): TGCGCCAGCAGCTTGGGTGGGAGGGCCGGGTCAGATACGCAGTATTTT. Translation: CASSLGGRAGSDTQYF.

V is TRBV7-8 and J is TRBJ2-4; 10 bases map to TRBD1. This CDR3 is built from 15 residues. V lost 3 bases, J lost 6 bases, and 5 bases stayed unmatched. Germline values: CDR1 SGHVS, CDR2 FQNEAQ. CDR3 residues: CASSFLGQGRNIQYF. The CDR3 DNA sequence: TGTGCCAGCAGCTTTCTGGGACAGGGGAGAAACATTCAGTACTTC.

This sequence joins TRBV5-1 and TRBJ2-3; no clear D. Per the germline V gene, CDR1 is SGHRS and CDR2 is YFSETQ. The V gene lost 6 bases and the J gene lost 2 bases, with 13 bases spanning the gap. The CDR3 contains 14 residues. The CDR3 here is CASTPIDSTDTQYF. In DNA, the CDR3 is TGCGCCAGCACCCCTATCGACTCCACAGATACGCAGTATTTT.

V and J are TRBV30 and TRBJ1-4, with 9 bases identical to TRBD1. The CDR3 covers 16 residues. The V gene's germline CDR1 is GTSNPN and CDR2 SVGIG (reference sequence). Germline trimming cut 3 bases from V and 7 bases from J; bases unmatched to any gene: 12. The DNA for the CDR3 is TGTGCCTGGAGCCCAACGCCGGGACAGGGTGGTGAAAAACTGTTTTTT. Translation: CAWSPTPGQGGEKLFF. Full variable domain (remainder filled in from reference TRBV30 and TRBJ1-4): SQTIHQWPATLVQPVGSPLSLECTVEGTSNPNLYWYRQAAGRGLQLLFYSVGIGQISSEVPQNLSASRPQDRQFILSSKKLLLSDSGFYLCAWSPTPGQGGEKLFFGSGTQLSVL.

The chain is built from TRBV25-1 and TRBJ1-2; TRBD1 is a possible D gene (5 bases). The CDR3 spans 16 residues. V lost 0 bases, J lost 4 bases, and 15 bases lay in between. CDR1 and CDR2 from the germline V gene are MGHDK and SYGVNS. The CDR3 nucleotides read TGTGCCAGCAGTGAATACCCCGCAGGGCAGGGCTATGGCTACACCTTC. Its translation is CASSEYPAGQGYGYTF.

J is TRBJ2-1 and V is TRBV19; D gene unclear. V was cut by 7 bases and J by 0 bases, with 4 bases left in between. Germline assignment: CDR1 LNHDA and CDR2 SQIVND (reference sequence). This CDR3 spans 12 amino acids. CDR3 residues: CASTGSYNEQFF. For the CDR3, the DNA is TGTGCCAGTACAGGCTCCTACAATGAGCAGTTCTTC.